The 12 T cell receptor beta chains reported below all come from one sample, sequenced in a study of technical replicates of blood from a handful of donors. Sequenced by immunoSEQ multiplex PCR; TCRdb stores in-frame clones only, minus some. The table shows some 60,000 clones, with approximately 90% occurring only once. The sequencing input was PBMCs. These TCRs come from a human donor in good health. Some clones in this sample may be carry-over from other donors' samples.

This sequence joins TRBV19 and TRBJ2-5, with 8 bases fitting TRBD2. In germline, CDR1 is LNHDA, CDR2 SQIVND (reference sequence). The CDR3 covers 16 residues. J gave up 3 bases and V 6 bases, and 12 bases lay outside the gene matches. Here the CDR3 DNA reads TGTGCCAGTAGACCGGTGGACACGGGAGGGGAAGAGACCCAGTACTTC. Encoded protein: CASRPVDTGGEETQYF.

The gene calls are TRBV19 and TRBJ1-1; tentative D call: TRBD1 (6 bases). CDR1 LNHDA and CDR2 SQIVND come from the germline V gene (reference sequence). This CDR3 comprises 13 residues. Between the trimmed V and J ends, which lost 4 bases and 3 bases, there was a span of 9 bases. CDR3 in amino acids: CASSTPGDTEAFF. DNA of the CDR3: TGTGCCAGTAGTACCCCAGGGGACACTGAAGCTTTCTTT.

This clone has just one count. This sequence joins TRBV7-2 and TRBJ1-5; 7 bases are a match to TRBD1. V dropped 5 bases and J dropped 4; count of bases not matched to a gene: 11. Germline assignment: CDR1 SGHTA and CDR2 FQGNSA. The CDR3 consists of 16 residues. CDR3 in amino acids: CASSLGSGGINQPQHF. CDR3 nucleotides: TGTGCCAGCAGCCTAGGGTCAGGGGGAATAAATCAGCCCCAGCATTTT.

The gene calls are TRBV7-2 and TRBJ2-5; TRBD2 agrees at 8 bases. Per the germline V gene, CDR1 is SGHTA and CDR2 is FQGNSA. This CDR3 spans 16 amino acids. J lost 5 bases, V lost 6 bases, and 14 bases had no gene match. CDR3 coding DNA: TGTGCCAGCAGACCGTGGTCGTTGCGGGGGGATGAGACCCAGTACTTC. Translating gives CASRPWSLRGDETQYF. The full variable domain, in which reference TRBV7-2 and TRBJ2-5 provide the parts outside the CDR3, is GAGVSQSPSNKVTEKGKDVELRCDPISGHTALYWYRQSLGQGLEFLIYFQGNSAPDKSGLPSDRFSAERTGGSVSTLTIQRTQQEDSAVYLCASRPWSLRGDETQYFGPGTRLLVL.

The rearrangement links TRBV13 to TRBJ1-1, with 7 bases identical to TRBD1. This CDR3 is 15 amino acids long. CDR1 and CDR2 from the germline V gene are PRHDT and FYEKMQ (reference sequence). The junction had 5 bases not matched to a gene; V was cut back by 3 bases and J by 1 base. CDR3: CASSFGQVRNTEAFF. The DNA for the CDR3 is TGTGCCAGCAGCTTCGGACAGGTTAGGAACACTGAAGCTTTCTTT. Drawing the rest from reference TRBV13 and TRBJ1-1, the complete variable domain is AAGVIQSPRHLIKEKRETATLKCYPIPRHDTVYWYQQGPGQDPQFLISFYEKMQSDKGSIPDRFSAQQFSDYHSELNMSSLELGDSALYFCASSFGQVRNTEAFFGQGTRLTVV.

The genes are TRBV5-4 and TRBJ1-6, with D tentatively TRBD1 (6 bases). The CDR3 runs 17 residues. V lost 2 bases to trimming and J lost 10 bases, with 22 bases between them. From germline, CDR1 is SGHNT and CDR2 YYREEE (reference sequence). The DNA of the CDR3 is TGTGCCAGCAGCTTCGGGGGGCCGATCCCGACGGCCTCACCCCTCCACTTT. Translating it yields CASSFGGPIPTASPLHF.

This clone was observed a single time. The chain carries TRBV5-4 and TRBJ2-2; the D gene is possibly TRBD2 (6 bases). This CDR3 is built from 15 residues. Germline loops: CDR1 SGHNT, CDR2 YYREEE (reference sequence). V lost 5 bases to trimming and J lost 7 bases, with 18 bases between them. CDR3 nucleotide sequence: TGTGCCAGCAGACCAAGGTTCGGTAGCGGCGGGGAGCTGTTTTTT. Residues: CASRPRFGSGGELFF.

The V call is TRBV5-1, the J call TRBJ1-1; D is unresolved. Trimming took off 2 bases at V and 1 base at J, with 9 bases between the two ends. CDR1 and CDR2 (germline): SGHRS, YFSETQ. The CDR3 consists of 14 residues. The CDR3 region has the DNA TGCGCCAGCAGCTTTGACACTCCGAACACTGAAGCTTTCTTT. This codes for CASSFDTPNTEAFF.

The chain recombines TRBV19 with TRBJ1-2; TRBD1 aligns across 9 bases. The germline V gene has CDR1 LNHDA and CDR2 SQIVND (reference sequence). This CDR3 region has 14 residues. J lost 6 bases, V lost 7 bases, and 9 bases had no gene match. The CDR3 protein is CASIETDRGHGYTF. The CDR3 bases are TGTGCCAGTATCGAGACGGACAGGGGCCATGGCTACACCTTC.

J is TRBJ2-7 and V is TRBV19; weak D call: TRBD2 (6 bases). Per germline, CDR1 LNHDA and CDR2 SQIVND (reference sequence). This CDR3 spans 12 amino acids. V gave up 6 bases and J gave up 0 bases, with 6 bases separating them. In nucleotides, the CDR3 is TGTGCCAGTAGGGACTACTCCTACGAGCAGTACTTC. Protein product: CASRDYSYEQYF.

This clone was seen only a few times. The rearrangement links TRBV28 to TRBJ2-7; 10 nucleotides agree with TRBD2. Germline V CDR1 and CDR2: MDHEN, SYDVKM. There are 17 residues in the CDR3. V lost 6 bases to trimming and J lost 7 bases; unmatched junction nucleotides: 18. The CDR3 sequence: CASSLGLGSSGRDEQYF. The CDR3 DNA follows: TGTGCCAGCAGCTTGGGGCTTGGGTCTAGCGGGAGAGATGAGCAGTACTTC.

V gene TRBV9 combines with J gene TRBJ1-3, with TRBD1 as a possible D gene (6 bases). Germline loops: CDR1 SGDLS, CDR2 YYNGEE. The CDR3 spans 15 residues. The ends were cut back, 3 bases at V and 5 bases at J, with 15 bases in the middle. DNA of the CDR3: TGTGCCAGCAGCGAACCCGGGACACACCGAAACACCATATATTTT. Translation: CASSEPGTHRNTIYF.